The source of this T cell receptor beta chain is a study of blood T cell repertoires in COVID-19. At the level of the study: Italy, Spain and the United States were the sources of the convalescent and acute COVID-19 samples. T cells, B-cell-depleted T cells, or PBMCs provided the cDNA or gDNA that served as material.

The CDR3 length is 17 residues. Per germline, CDR1 SGHVS and CDR2 FQNEAQ. The assay was immunoSEQ multiplex PCR, and TCRdb's table has in-frame clones only and misses some. The sample shows about 46,000 clones, 88% of them seen only once. Concerning this clone: The junction shows a germline mismatch at one end, possibly a read error.

The sample consisted of peripheral blood. The TCR comes from a man aged 50-59 years with active COVID-19. V is TRBV7-8 and J is TRBJ2-5; 12 bases match TRBD2. The CDR3 reads CVSSLGKLAGGRETQYF. The CDR3 nucleotides are TGTGTCAGCAGCTTGGGCAAACTAGCGGGGGGCAGAGAGACCCAGTACTTC. The variable domain in full, with the rest retrieved from reference TRBV7-8 and TRBJ2-5, is GAGVSQSPRYKVAKRGQDVALRCDPISGHVSLFWYQQALGQGPEFLTYFQNEAQLDKSGLPSDRFFAERPEGSVSTLKIQRTQQEDSAVYLCVSSLGKLAGGRETQYFGPGTRLLVL.